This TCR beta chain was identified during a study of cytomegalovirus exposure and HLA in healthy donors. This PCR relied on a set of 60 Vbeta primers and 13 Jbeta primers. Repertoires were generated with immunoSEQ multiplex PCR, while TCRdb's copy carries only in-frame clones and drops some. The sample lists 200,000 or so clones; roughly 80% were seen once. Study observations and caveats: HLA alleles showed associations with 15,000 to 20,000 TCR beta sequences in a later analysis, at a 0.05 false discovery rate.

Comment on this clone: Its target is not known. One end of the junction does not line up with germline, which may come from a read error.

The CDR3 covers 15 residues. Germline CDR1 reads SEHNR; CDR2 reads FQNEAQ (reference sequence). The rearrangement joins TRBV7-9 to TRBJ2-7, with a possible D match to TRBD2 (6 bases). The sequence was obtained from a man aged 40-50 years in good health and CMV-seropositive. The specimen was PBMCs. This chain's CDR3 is CSSTPGVGTSYEQYF. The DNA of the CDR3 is TGTTCCAGCACCCCTGGAGTGGGGACTTCCTACGAGCAGTACTTC.